The 9 T cell receptor beta chains given below trace back to one sample, sequenced in a study of OX40 agonist ivuxolimab in advanced cancers. The method was immunoSEQ multiplex PCR; TCRdb's version includes in-frame clones alone and lacks a portion of them. This table has under 25,000 clones, 78% appearing once. The sample consisted of CD4+ or CD8+ T cells sorted from blood, taken in a trial of the OX40 agonist ivuxolimab. These receptor sequences come from an adult with an advanced solid tumor such as melanoma, head and neck, liver or kidney cancer.

The chain has TRBV6-1 and TRBJ2-5; no reliable D call. This CDR3 contains 15 residues. V was clipped by 1 base and J by 5 bases, with 14 bases between them. CDR1 is MNHNS, CDR2 SASEGT, per germline. CDR3 protein: CASSEGTIPAETQYF. The CDR3 DNA is TGTGCCAGCAGTGAAGGGACGATCCCTGCGGAGACCCAGTACTTC.

The V call is TRBV5-6, the J call TRBJ2-7; 8 bases are a match to TRBD1. V was pared by 5 bases and J by 0 bases, with 7 bases of the junction left unmatched. Germline assignment: CDR1 SGHDT and CDR2 YYEEEE. This CDR3 spans 15 amino acids. Here the CDR3 reads CASSHGTGYSYEQYF. In DNA, the CDR3 is TGTGCCAGCAGTCACGGGACAGGATACTCCTACGAGCAGTACTTC.

This sequence joins TRBV18 and TRBJ2-1; no clear D gene. Trimming pared 0 bases from V and 10 bases from J, leaving 10 bases between. From germline, CDR1 is KGHSH and CDR2 LQKENI. CDR3 length equals 13 residues. CDR3 sequence: CASSPPWFVEQFF. CDR3 DNA: TGTGCCAGCTCACCACCGTGGTTTGTGGAGCAGTTCTTC.

This clone is termed medium-sized. The chain recombines TRBV7-2 with TRBJ1-3; D is uncertain. The CDR3 has 15 amino acids. CDR1 is SGHTA and CDR2 is FQGNSA in the germline V gene. Trimming left V 5 bases short and J 0 bases short, with 11 bases between. The CDR3 here is CASSPDPSSGNTIYF. The CDR3 coding sequence is TGTGCCAGCAGCCCAGACCCAAGCTCTGGAAACACCATATATTTT.

This rearrangement joins TRBV5-1 to TRBJ2-5; 10 nucleotides line up with TRBD2. The junction had 7 bases not matched to a gene; V was cut back by 4 bases and J by 4 bases. Germline V gene data show CDR1 as SGHRS and CDR2 as YFSETQ. The CDR3 is 15 residues long. The CDR3 loop reads CASSRYIAGGETQYF. The CDR3 DNA reads as TGCGCCAGCAGCCGATATATAGCGGGGGGAGAGACCCAGTACTTC. Using reference TRBV5-1 and TRBJ2-5 for the parts outside the CDR3, the full variable domain is KAGVTQTPRYLIKTRGQQVTLSCSPISGHRSVSWYQQTPGQGLQFLFEYFSETQRNKGNFPGRFSGRQFSNSRSEMNVSTLELGDSALYLCASSRYIAGGETQYFGPGTRLLVL.

J is TRBJ1-2 and V is TRBV5-4; no definite D call. The germline V and J ends were trimmed by 1 base and 9 bases, with 10 bases remaining between them. CDR1 and CDR2 from the germline V gene are SGHNT and YYREEE (reference sequence). This CDR3 is built from 12 residues. The CDR3 sequence: CASSLMGMSYTF. The CDR3 DNA is TGTGCCAGCAGCTTGATGGGTATGAGCTACACCTTC.

The chain carries TRBV10-2 and TRBJ1-1; D perhaps matches TRBD1 (6 bases). Trimming left V 9 bases short and J 8 bases short, with 19 bases between. CDR3 size: 13 residues. CDR1 and CDR2 (germline): WSHSY, SAAADI. DNA of the CDR3: TGCGCCAGTAAGGACAGATACACGGGAGAAGCTTTCTTT. It specifies CASKDRYTGEAFF.

CDR3 amino acids: CASSNPGLVINEQYF. Here the CDR3 DNA reads TGTGCCAGCAGTAACCCGGGACTAGTTATCAACGAGCAGTACTTC. The chain combines TRBV2 with TRBJ2-7, with 8 bases lining up with TRBD2. Trimming removed 5 bases from V and 5 bases from J; junction bases left unmatched: 11. Germline assignment: CDR1 SNHLY and CDR2 FYNNEI. This CDR3 spans 15 amino acids.

The chain joins TRBV7-6 to TRBJ2-5; a possible D gene is TRBD1 (6 bases). Trimming stripped 5 bases from V and 4 bases from J, with 14 bases between. CDR3 length equals 14 residues. Per the germline V gene, CDR1 is SGHVS and CDR2 is FNYEAQ. CDR3 in amino acids: CASSVFLGGETQYF. For the CDR3, the DNA is TGTGCCAGCAGCGTTTTTCTAGGGGGAGAGACCCAGTACTTC.